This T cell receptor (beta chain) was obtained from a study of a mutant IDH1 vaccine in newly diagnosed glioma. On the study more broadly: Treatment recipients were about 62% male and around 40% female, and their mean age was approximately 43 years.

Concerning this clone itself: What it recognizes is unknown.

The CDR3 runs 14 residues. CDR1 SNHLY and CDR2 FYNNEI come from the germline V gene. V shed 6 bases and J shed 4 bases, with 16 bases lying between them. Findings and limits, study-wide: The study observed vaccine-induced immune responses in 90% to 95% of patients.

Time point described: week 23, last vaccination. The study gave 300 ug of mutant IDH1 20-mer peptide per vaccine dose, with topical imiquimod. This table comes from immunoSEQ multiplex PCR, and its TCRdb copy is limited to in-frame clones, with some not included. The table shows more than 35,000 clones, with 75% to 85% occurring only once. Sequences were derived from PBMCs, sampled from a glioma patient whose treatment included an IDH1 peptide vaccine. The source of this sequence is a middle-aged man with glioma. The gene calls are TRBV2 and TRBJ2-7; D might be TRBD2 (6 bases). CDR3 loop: CASRRAGLPYEQYF. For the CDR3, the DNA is TGTGCCAGCAGAAGGGCGGGACTGCCATACGAGCAGTACTTC.